The present T cell receptor beta chain was sequenced within a study of CD8+ T cells in alopecia areata. Investigators isolated RNA and reverse transcribed it into cDNA to act as the sequencing template. Profiled with immunoSEQ multiplex PCR; TCRdb holds only in-frame clones, not every one. The sample has about 97,000 clones, about 40% seen once. Looked up from germline, CDR1 is SGHRS and CDR2 is YFSETQ. The trim removed 0 bases at V and 5 bases at J, leaving 1 base unmatched. This CDR3 comprises 13 residues. This rearrangement joins TRBV5-1 to TRBJ1-2, with TRBD1 matching 7 bases. This receptor was obtained from a human donor with alopecia areata. Input material: CD4+ T cells sorted from blood. The CDR3 region is CASSLAQGYGYTF. The DNA for the CDR3 is TGCGCCAGCAGCTTGGCACAGGGGTATGGCTACACCTTC.